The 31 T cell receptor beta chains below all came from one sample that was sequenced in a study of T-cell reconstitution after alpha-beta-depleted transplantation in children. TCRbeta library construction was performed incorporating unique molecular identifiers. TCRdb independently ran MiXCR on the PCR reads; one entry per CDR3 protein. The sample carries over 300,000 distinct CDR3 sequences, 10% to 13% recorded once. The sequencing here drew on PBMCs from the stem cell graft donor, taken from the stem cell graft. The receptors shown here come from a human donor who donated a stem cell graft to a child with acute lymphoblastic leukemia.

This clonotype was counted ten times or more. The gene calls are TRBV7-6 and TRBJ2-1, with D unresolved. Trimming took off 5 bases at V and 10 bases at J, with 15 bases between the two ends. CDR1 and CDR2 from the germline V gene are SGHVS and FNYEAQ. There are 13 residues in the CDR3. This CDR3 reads CASSHDPFDEQFF. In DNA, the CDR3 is TGTGCCAGCAGCCACGACCCGTTTGACGAGCAGTTCTTC.

The CDR3 sequence is CSASFAGAYNEQFF. The CDR3 DNA reads as TGCAGTGCCTCCTTTGCGGGAGCGTACAATGAGCAGTTCTTC. The rearrangement links TRBV20-1 to TRBJ2-1; the match to TRBD2 covers 7 bases. This CDR3 has 14 residues. Germline V gives CDR1 DFQATT, CDR2 SNEGSKA (reference sequence). The trim removed 6 bases at V and 4 bases at J, leaving 9 bases unmatched.

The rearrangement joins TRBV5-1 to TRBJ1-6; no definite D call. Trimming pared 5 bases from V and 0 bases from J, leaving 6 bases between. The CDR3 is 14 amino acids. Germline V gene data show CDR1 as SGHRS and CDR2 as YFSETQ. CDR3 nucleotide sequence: TGCGCCAGCAGGGAGAGCTCCTATAATTCACCCCTCCACTTT. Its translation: CASRESSYNSPLHF.

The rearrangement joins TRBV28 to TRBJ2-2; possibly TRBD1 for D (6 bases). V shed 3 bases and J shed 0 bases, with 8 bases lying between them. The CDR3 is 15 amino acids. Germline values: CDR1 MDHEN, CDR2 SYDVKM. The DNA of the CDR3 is TGTGCCAGCAGTTTGACAGGTTCGAACACCGGGGAGCTGTTTTTT. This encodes CASSLTGSNTGELFF.

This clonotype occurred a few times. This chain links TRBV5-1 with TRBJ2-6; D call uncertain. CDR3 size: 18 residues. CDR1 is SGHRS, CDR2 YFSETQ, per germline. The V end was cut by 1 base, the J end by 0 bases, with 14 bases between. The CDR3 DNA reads TGCGCCAGCAGCTTGCCAGCATACGATAGCTCTGGGGCCAACGTCCTGACTTTC. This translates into CASSLPAYDSSGANVLTF.

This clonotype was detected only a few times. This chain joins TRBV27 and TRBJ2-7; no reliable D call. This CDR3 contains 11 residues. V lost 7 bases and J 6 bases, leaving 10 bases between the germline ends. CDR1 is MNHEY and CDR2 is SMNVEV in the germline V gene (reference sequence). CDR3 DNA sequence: TGTGCCAGCATGACTGGTCGCGAGCAGTACTTC. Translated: CASMTGREQYF.

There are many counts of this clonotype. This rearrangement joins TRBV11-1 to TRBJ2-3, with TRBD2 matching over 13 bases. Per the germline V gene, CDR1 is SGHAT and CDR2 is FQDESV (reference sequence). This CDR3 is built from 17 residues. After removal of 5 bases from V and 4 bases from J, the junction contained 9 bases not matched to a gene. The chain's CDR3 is CASSPFGLAGVADTQYF. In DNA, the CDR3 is TGTGCCAGCAGCCCCTTTGGACTAGCGGGAGTAGCAGATACGCAGTATTTT.

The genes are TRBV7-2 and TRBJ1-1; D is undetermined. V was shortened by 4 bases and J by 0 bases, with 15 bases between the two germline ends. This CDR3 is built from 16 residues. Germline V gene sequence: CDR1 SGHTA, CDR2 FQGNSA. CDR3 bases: TGTGCCAGCAGCTCGTTTAAGCTCCGGATGAACACTGAAGCTTTCTTT. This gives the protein CASSSFKLRMNTEAFF.

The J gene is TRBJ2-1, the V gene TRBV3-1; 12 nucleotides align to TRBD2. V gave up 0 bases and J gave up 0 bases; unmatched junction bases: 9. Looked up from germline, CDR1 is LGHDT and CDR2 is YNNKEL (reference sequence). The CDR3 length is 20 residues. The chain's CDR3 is CASSQDLTSGSPGSYNEQFF. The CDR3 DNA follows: TGTGCCAGCAGCCAAGATTTGACTAGCGGGAGCCCCGGCTCCTACAATGAGCAGTTCTTC.

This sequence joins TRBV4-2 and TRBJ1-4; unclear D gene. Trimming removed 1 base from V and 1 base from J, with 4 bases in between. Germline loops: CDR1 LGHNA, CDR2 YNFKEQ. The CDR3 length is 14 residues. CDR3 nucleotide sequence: TGTGCCAGCAGCCAAGGAGGAACTAATGAAAAACTGTTTTTT. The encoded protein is CASSQGGTNEKLFF.

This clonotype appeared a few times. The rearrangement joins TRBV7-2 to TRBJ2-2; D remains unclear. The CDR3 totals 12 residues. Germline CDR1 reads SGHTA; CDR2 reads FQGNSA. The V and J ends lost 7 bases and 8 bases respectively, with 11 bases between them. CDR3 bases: TGTGCCAGCAAGAACTATGGAGGGGAGCTGTTTTTT. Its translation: CASKNYGGELFF.

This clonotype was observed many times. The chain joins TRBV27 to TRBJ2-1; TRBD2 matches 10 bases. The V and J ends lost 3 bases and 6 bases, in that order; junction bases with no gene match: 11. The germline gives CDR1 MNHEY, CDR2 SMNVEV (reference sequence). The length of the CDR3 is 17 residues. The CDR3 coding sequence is TGTGCCAGCAGTTTTCTGAGCGGGAGGGCCCTTAGCAATGAGCAGTTCTTC. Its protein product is CASSFLSGRALSNEQFF.

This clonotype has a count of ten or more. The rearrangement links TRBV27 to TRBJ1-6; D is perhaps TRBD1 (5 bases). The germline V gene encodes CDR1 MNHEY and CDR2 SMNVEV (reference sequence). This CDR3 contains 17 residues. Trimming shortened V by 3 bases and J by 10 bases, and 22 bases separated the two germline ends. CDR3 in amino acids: CASSFRLDPKQVSPLHF. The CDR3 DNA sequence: TGTGCCAGCAGTTTCAGGCTTGACCCGAAACAGGTCTCACCCCTCCACTTT.

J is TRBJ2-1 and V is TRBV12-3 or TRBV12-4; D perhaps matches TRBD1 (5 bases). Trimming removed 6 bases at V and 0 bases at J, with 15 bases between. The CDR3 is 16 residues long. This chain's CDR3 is CASSSRGISSYNEQFF. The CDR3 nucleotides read TGTGCCAGCAGCTCAAGGGGAATCAGCTCCTACAATGAGCAGTTCTTC.

CDR3 sequence: CATTRVYTDTQYF. The CDR3 region has the DNA TGTGCCACCACCAGGGTTTACACAGATACGCAGTATTTT. This chain uses TRBV6-1 with TRBJ2-3; a possible D gene is TRBD1 (5 bases). Trimming stripped 10 bases from V and 2 bases from J, with 13 bases between. CDR1 is MNHNS and CDR2 is SASEGT in the germline V gene. This CDR3 has 13 residues.

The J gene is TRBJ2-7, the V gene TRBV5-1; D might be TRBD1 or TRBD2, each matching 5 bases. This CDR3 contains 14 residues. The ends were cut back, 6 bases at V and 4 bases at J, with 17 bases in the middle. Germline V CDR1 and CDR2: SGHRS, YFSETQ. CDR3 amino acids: CASKKQDGLYEQYF. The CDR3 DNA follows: TGCGCCAGCAAAAAACAGGACGGACTTTACGAGCAGTACTTC.

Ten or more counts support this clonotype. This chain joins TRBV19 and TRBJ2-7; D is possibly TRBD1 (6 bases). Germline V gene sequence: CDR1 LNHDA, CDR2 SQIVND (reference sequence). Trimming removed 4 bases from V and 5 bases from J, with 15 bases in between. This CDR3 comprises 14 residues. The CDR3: CASSTYSRGNEQYF. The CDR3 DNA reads TGTGCCAGTAGTACCTACTCCAGGGGCAACGAGCAGTACTTC.

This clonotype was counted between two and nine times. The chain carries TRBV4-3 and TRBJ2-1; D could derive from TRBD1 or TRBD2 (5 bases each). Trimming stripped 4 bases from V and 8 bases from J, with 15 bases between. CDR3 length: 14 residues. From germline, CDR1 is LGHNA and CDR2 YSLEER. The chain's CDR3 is CASSPRMGRDEQFF. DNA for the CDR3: TGCGCCAGCAGCCCTAGGATGGGGCGGGATGAGCAGTTCTTC.

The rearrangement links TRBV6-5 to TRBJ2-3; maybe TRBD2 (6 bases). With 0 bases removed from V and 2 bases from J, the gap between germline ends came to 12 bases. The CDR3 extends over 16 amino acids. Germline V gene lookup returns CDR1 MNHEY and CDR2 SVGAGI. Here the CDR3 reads CASSYSSSVITDTQYF. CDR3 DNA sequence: TGTGCCAGCAGTTACTCTTCTAGCGTCATCACAGATACGCAGTATTTT.

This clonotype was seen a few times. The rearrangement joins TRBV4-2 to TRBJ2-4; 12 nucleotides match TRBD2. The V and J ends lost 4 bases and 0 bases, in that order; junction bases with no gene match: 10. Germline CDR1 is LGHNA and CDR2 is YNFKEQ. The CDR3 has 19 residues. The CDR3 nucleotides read TGTGCCAGCAGCCTAGGGACTAGCGGGCTCTACCTAGCCAAAAACATTCAGTACTTC. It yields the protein CASSLGTSGLYLAKNIQYF.

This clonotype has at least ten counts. CDR3 loop: CASLVNDRKNQPQHF. The CDR3 DNA follows: TGTGCCAGCCTCGTTAACGACAGGAAAAATCAGCCCCAGCATTTT. V usage is TRBV7-2 and J usage is TRBJ1-5; tentatively, D is TRBD1 (6 bases). Trimming took off 8 bases at V and 4 bases at J, with 18 bases between the two ends. CDR3 length: 15 amino acids. Germline V gene data show CDR1 as SGHTA and CDR2 as FQGNSA.

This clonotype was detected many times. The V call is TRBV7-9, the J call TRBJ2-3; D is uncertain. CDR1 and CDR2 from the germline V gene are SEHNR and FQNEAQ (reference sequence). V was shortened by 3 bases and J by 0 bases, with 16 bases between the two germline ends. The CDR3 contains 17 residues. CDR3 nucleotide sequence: TGTGCCAGCAGCTTCTCAGTCGACGGCACTAGCACAGATACGCAGTATTTT. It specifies CASSFSVDGTSTDTQYF. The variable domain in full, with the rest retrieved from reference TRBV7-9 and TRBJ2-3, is DTGVSQNPRHKITKRGQNVTFRCDPISEHNRLYWYRQTLGQGPEFLTYFQNEAQLEKSRLLSDRFSAERPKGSFSTLEIQRTEQGDSAMYLCASSFSVDGTSTDTQYFGPGTRLTVL.

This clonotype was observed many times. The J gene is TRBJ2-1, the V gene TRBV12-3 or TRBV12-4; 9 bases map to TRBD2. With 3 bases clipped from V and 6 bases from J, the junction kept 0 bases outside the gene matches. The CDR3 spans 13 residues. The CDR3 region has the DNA TGTGCCAGCAGTTTGACTAGCGGCAATGAGCAGTTCTTC. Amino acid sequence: CASSLTSGNEQFF.

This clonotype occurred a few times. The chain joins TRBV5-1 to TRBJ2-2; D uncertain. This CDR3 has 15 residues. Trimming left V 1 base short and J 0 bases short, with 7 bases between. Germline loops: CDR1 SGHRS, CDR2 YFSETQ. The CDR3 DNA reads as TGCGCCAGCAGCTTGAAAGGAGCGAACACCGGGGAGCTGTTTTTT. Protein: CASSLKGANTGELFF.

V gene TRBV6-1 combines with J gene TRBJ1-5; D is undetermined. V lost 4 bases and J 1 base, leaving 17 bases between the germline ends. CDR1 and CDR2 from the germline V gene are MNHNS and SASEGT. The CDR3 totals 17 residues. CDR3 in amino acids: CASSVYSLGGSNQPQHF. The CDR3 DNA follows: TGTGCCAGCAGTGTTTATAGTTTGGGCGGGAGCAATCAGCCCCAGCATTTT.

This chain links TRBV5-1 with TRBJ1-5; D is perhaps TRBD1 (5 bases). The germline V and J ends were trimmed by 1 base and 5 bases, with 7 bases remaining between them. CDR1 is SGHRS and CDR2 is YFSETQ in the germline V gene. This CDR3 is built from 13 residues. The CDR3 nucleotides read TGCGCCAGCAGCTTGATAGGGGATCAGCCCCAGCATTTT. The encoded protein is CASSLIGDQPQHF. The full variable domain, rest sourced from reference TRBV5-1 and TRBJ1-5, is KAGVTQTPRYLIKTRGQQVTLSCSPISGHRSVSWYQQTPGQGLQFLFEYFSETQRNKGNFPGRFSGRQFSNSRSEMNVSTLELGDSALYLCASSLIGDQPQHFGDGTRLSIL.

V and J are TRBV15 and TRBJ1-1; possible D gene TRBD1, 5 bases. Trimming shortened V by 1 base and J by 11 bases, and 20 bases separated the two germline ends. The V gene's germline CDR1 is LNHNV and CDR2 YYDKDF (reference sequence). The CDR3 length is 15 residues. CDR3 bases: TGTGCCACCAGCAGAGGTGGGACGGCAGAACATCCGGCTTTCTTT. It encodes CATSRGGTAEHPAFF.

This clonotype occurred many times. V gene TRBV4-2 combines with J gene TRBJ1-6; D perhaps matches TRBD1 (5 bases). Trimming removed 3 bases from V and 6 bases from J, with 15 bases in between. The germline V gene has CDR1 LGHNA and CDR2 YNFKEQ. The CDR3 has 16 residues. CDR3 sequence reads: CASSQAHGGSNSPLHF. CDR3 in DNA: TGTGCCAGCAGCCAGGCCCATGGGGGAAGTAATTCACCCCTCCACTTT.

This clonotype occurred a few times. In DNA form, the CDR3 reads TGTGCCAGCAGCCAAGATTTTGTCAGGGCTCGTGGGGCCAACGTCCTGACTTTC. Amino acid sequence: CASSQDFVRARGANVLTF. V gene TRBV3-1 combines with J gene TRBJ2-6; TRBD1 might be the D (5 bases). CDR3 size: 18 residues. Germline V CDR1 and CDR2: LGHDT, YNNKEL (reference sequence). V lost 0 bases, J lost 3 bases, and 15 bases lay in between. Variable domain in full (rest from reference TRBV3-1 and TRBJ2-6): DTAVSQTPKYLVTQMGNDKSIKCEQNLGHDTMYWYKQDSKKFLKIMFSYNNKELIINETVPNRFSPKSPDKAHLNLHINSLELGDSAVYFCASSQDFVRARGANVLTFGAGSRLTVL.

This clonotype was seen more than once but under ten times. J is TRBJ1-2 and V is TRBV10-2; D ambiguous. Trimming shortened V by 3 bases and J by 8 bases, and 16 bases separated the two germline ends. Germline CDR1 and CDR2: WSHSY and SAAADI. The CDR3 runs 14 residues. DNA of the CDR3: TGCGCCAGCAGTGACGGGTTTAATCCGCGCGGCTACACCTTC. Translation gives CASSDGFNPRGYTF.

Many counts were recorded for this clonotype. CDR3 amino acids: CASSLTGSNTEAFF. Here the CDR3 DNA reads TGCGCCAGCAGCTTGACAGGGTCGAACACTGAAGCTTTCTTT. This sequence joins TRBV5-1 and TRBJ1-1, with TRBD1 as a possible D gene (6 bases). Germline V CDR1 and CDR2: SGHRS, YFSETQ. V was pared by 1 base and J by 1 base, with 8 bases between. The CDR3 has 14 residues.